The clone carrying this TCR beta chain was detected a few times. No antigen is known for it. The data belong to a study of T-cell memory formation after mild COVID-19. Study-wide points: Largely, contracting CD4+ clones fell within CM and EM, and contracting CD8+ clones within EMRA. CD4/CD8 balance held among clones contracting day 15 to 85, and later expanders leaned CD4+. Detection of some responders pre-infection suggested pre-existing cross-reactive memory T cells participated.

TCRdb re-analysed the 5' RACE reads in MiXCR, keeping a single row per CDR3 protein. The data show fewer than 400,000 distinct CDR3 sequences, 16% seen once. What was sequenced was PBMCs or a T cell subset sorted from them (not recorded which). This TCR was recovered from a young man who had mild COVID-19 (a few samples of this study predate the infection). Cell type and time point are not known.

The CDR3 DNA follows: TGTGCCAGCAGCATCCGGGACAGGGAACTTTCTGGGGCCAACGTCCTGACTTTC. This sequence encodes CASSIRDRELSGANVLTF. The chain has TRBV13 and TRBJ2-6; 9 positions agree with TRBD1. V was pared by 5 bases and J by 1 base, with 9 bases of the junction left unmatched. The CDR3 spans 18 residues. Germline V lookup: CDR1 PRHDT, CDR2 FYEKMQ (reference sequence). Filled out from reference TRBV13 and TRBJ2-6, the complete variable domain reads AAGVIQSPRHLIKEKRETATLKCYPIPRHDTVYWYQQGPGQDPQFLISFYEKMQSDKGSIPDRFSAQQFSDYHSELNMSSLELGDSALYFCASSIRDRELSGANVLTFGAGSRLTVL.